This TCR beta chain was observed in a study of shared clonotypes between healthy human individuals. Per germline, CDR1 SGDLS and CDR2 YYNGEE. This CDR3 spans 15 amino acids. V was pared by 3 bases and J by 5 bases, with 15 bases between. A CD45RA+ naive subset and a CD45RA-negative memory subset were split from CD4+ cells. Deep was the level used in running the assay. Method: immunoSEQ multiplex PCR; TCRdb's copy keeps in-frame clones and lacks some. This sample has roughly 330,000 clones, with about 74% found just once. About this clone itself: What it binds is unknown.

Findings and limits, study-wide: For naive CD4 cells, roughly 5% of clonotypes were shared across a handful of donors. How much donors shared clonotypes was expected to be affected by sequencing depth.

The sample comprised memory CD4+ T cells sorted from blood. Sample subset: CD45RA-negative fraction. The gene calls are TRBV9 and TRBJ1-5; D uncertain. This receptor was taken from a man aged 25-45 years in good health. The DNA of the CDR3 is TGTGCCAGCAGCGCGAGCGCCCGGGCGGATCAGCCCCAGCATTTT. Amino acid sequence: CASSASARADQPQHF.